This T cell receptor (beta chain) was captured in a study of cytotoxic CD8 clonotypes in ibrutinib-treated CLL. As for the study in general: Responses: around 25 partial, 2 complete; after median roughly 68 months, about 15 stayed remitted, around twelve progressed. Sequencing produced an average of roughly 280,000 productive templates and some 100,000 productive rearrangements per sample.

The CDR3 sequence is 14 residues long. Germline assignment: CDR1 MNHEY and CDR2 SVGAGI. Deletions cut 4 bases from V and 5 bases from J, with 14 bases between. The repertoire was sequenced with immunoSEQ multiplex PCR; TCRdb's copy has only in-frame clones and lacks some. The table records 140,000 or so clones, 79% of them present only once. The clonotype originates from a human donor with chronic lymphocytic leukemia. Sequences were derived from PBMCs, sampled after 12 months of ibrutinib treatment. V and J are TRBV6-5 and TRBJ1-2, with unresolved D. CDR3: CASSLSQAKYGYTF. The CDR3 DNA follows: TGTGCCAGCAGTTTGTCGCAGGCGAAATATGGCTACACCTTC.